The rows below give T cell receptor beta chains drawn from one sample of a study of glioma-infiltrating T cells. TCRdb used MiXCR to reprocess the multiplex PCR reads, holding one entry per CDR3 protein. This table has approximately 140,000 distinct CDR3 sequences, around a quarter appearing once. The source material was glioma tissue, nonneoplastic brain tissue, or PBMCs (not recorded which). The receptor source for this set is a human donor with low-grade glioma or glioblastoma, undergoing nonglioma brain surgery, or in good health (not recorded which). The CDR3 runs from the conserved cysteine through the conserved F or W. The D gene is left open where the match is weak. The size field is filled for only some rows; it gives once, few, many or a size class.

DNA: TGCAGTGCTAGTCGACTAGCGGCAGTCAATGAGCAGTTCTTC
CDR3: CSASRLAAVNEQFF
J: TRBJ2-1
size: many
D: TRBD2
V: TRBV20-1

DNA: TGTGCCAGCAGCCGACTAGCGGTGAATAATGAGCAGTTCTTC
CDR3: CASSRLAVNNEQFF
J: TRBJ2-1
size: many
D: TRBD2
V: TRBV7-2

DNA: TGTGCCGGCACCTTAAACCCGGACAGCTCCTACGATGAGCAGTTCTTC
CDR3: CAGTLNPDSSYDEQFF
J: TRBJ2-1
size: NA
D: NA
V: TRBV27

DNA: TGCGCCAGCAGCCAAGGCGGACTAGCGGGGTCTAGCACAGATACGCAGTATTTT
CDR3: CASSQGGLAGSSTDTQYF
J: TRBJ2-3
size: few
D: TRBD2
V: TRBV4-1

DNA: TGTGCCAGCAGTCCTATAGCAGGGGCTGGGGCCAACGTCCTGACTTTC
CDR3: CASSPIAGAGANVLTF
J: TRBJ2-6
size: few
D: NA
V: TRBV28

DNA: TGTGCCAGCAGTGGACAGGGAAGCACTGAAGCTTTCTTT
CDR3: CASSGQGSTEAFF
J: TRBJ1-1
size: many
D: TRBD1
V: TRBV2

DNA: TGCAGTGCTAGAGTGGAGAGCAATCAGCCCCAGCATTTT
CDR3: CSARVESNQPQHF
J: TRBJ1-5
size: many
D: NA
V: TRBV20-1

DNA: TGTGCCAGCAGAGGACAGGGGTTTGGTGAAGCTTTCTTT
CDR3: CASRGQGFGEAFF
J: TRBJ1-1
size: NA
D: TRBD1
V: TRBV7-2

DNA: TGCAGTGCTGGGACAGAGGTCTATGGCTACACCTTC
CDR3: CSAGTEVYGYTF
J: TRBJ1-2
size: NA
D: TRBD1
V: TRBV20-1

DNA: TGTGCCAGCAGCTTAGGGGTGTACAGGGCCACAACTAATGAAAAACTGTTTTTT
CDR3: CASSLGVYRATTNEKLFF
J: TRBJ1-4
size: few
D: NA
V: TRBV7-2

DNA: TGTGCCAGCAGTTTTCTCATTGTCGGCCAAGAGACCCAGTACTTC
CDR3: CASSFLIVGQETQYF
J: TRBJ2-5
size: few
D: NA
V: TRBV28

DNA: TGTGCCAGCTCACCGGAAGTGACTAGCGGTCGGGCCCAGTACTTC
CDR3: CASSPEVTSGRAQYF
J: TRBJ2-5
size: NA
D: TRBD2
V: TRBV18

DNA: TGTGCCAGCAGCCGGACAGGGCAGAACACTGAAGCTTTCTTT
CDR3: CASSRTGQNTEAFF
J: TRBJ1-1
size: many
D: TRBD1
V: TRBV7-9

DNA: TGTGCCAGCAGCCAAACCCCGTCCGGGACAGGAGATGAAAAACTGTTTTTT
CDR3: CASSQTPSGTGDEKLFF
J: TRBJ1-4
size: NA
D: TRBD1
V: TRBV3-1

DNA: TGTGCCAGCAGTATTGCACTAGCGGTGAAGACCCAGTACTTC
CDR3: CASSIALAVKTQYF
J: TRBJ2-5
size: many
D: TRBD2
V: TRBV6-1

DNA: TGCGCCAGCAGCTTACCGGGACAGAATCAGCCCCAGCATTTT
CDR3: CASSLPGQNQPQHF
J: TRBJ1-5
size: few
D: TRBD1
V: TRBV5-1

DNA: TGTGCCACCAGTGACCCCGCGAGGGACACGAACTATGGCTACACCTTC
CDR3: CATSDPARDTNYGYTF
J: TRBJ1-2
size: NA
D: NA
V: TRBV24-1

DNA: TGTGCCAGCAGTGAGGGGTGGTCGAACACTGAAGCTTTCTTT
CDR3: CASSEGWSNTEAFF
J: TRBJ1-1
size: few
D: NA
V: TRBV6-1

DNA: TGTGCCAGCAGTTCCCTACGCTATGAGCAGTTCTTC
CDR3: CASSSLRYEQFF
J: TRBJ2-1
size: many
D: NA
V: TRBV6-1

DNA: TGCGCCAGCAGCTTGACAGGGGCTGGGGCCAACGTCCTGACTTTC
CDR3: CASSLTGAGANVLTF
J: TRBJ2-6
size: NA
D: TRBD1
V: TRBV5-1

DNA: TGCAGTGCTAGAGAGCAGGGGAATGAGCAGTTCTTC
CDR3: CSAREQGNEQFF
J: TRBJ2-1
size: many
D: NA
V: TRBV20-1

DNA: TGTGCCAGCAGCCCCAGAAATTTGGGGAATCAGCCCCAGCATTTT
CDR3: CASSPRNLGNQPQHF
J: TRBJ1-5
size: many
D: NA
V: TRBV27

DNA: TGTGCTAGTGGTTTGGGGACGGGCACTGAAGCTTTCTTT
CDR3: CASGLGTGTEAFF
J: TRBJ1-1
size: NA
D: NA
V: TRBV12-5

DNA: TGTGCCAGCGGCCCACAGGGTCGGGGTCAGCCCCAGCATTTT
CDR3: CASGPQGRGQPQHF
J: TRBJ1-5
size: many
D: NA
V: TRBV27

DNA: TGTGCCAGCAGCCTAGGATCTCACATACCCCTCCACTTT
CDR3: CASSLGSHIPLHF
J: TRBJ1-6
size: many
D: NA
V: TRBV27

DNA: TGTGCCAGTAGTATATTCCCACGGACAGGGGCTAGCACAGATACGCAGTATTTT
CDR3: CASSIFPRTGASTDTQYF
J: TRBJ2-3
size: NA
D: TRBD1
V: TRBV19

DNA: TGTGTCAGCAGTGAACCGGGACTACCCGAAGAGACCCAGTACTTC
CDR3: CVSSEPGLPEETQYF
J: TRBJ2-5
size: NA
D: TRBD2
V: TRBV6-1

DNA: TGTGCCAGCAGTCCCCCCCCCAGCGGGGTCTACAATGAGCAGTTCTTC
CDR3: CASSPPPSGVYNEQFF
J: TRBJ2-1
size: NA
D: TRBD2
V: TRBV28

DNA: TGTGCCAGCAGCCTAGAAAGGGGTGGCTACACCTTC
CDR3: CASSLERGGYTF
J: TRBJ1-2
size: NA
D: NA
V: TRBV4-2

DNA: TGTGCCACCAGTGATTCTCTCCGACTAGCGGGTTCCTACAATGAGCAGTTCTTC
CDR3: CATSDSLRLAGSYNEQFF
J: TRBJ2-1
size: NA
D: TRBD2
V: TRBV24-1

DNA: TGTGCCAGCAGCTTCTTGTCGGGGTCCATGTTAACAGATACGCAGTATTTT
CDR3: CASSFLSGSMLTDTQYF
J: TRBJ2-3
size: NA
D: NA
V: TRBV3-1

DNA: TGTGCCAGCAGCTATGGGGGAAGGGACTACACCTTC
CDR3: CASSYGGRDYTF
J: TRBJ1-2
size: NA
D: NA
V: TRBV28

DNA: TGTGCCAGCAGGACTAGCGGGACCTACAATGAGCAGTTCTTC
CDR3: CASRTSGTYNEQFF
J: TRBJ2-1
size: NA
D: TRBD2
V: TRBV12-3/TRBV12-4

DNA: TGTGCCAGCAGCTTAGGACGTCTCGCAGGGCCGAACACTGAAGCTTTCTTT
CDR3: CASSLGRLAGPNTEAFF
J: TRBJ1-1
size: NA
D: NA
V: TRBV7-2

DNA: TGTGCCAGCAGCTTAGACAGGGACACTGAAGCTTTCTTT
CDR3: CASSLDRDTEAFF
J: TRBJ1-1
size: few
D: NA
V: TRBV7-2

DNA: TGTGCCACCAGTGATTTTGGCCATAGCTATGGCTACACCTTC
CDR3: CATSDFGHSYGYTF
J: TRBJ1-2
size: NA
D: NA
V: TRBV24-1

DNA: TGTGCCAGCAGCGCTCTGAGAGGGTTCCCTGATACGCAGTATTTT
CDR3: CASSALRGFPDTQYF
J: TRBJ2-3
size: NA
D: NA
V: TRBV7-6

DNA: TGTGCCAGCAGCTTTGATCAGCTGAGCACAGATACGCAGTATTTT
CDR3: CASSFDQLSTDTQYF
J: TRBJ2-3
size: NA
D: NA
V: TRBV7-2

DNA: TGCGCCAGCAGCCAAGCAGTTCCTGGGTTCGGTGAGCAGTTCTTC
CDR3: CASSQAVPGFGEQFF
J: TRBJ2-1
size: NA
D: NA
V: TRBV4-1

DNA: TGTGCCAGCAGCTTAGCAACCCGGACGGACTCCTACAATGAGCAGTTCTTC
CDR3: CASSLATRTDSYNEQFF
J: TRBJ2-1
size: NA
D: NA
V: TRBV11-2

DNA: TGTGCCAGTCTCAGCGGGGGGTTCAATGAGCAGTTCTTC
CDR3: CASLSGGFNEQFF
J: TRBJ2-1
size: many
D: TRBD2
V: TRBV6-1